The 27 T cell receptor beta chains given below trace back to one sample, sequenced in a study of T cell repertoires in cytomegalovirus infection. One entry per CDR3 protein, called by TCRdb with MiXCR from the reads. In the table there are around 490,000 distinct CDR3 sequences, about 26% of which are singletons. Sequences were obtained from PBMCs. These receptor sequences come from a human donor in good health (CMV status not recorded). Some clones in this sample may be carry-over from other donors' samples.

This clonotype was observed a few times. The chain is built from TRBV28 and TRBJ1-1, with 7 bases identical to TRBD1. CDR1 is MDHEN, CDR2 SYDVKM, per germline. The CDR3 contains 14 residues. V trimming: 7 bases; J trimming: 2 bases; junction bases outside the gene matches: 7. CDR3 loop: CASTSNRGNTEAFF. The CDR3, as DNA: TGTGCCAGCACTTCCAACAGGGGAAACACTGAAGCTTTCTTT.

The V and J genes are TRBV10-3 and TRBJ1-5; no firm D call. Germline V CDR1 and CDR2: ENHRY, SYGVKD. V was trimmed by 0 bases and J by 0 bases, leaving 3 bases between them. The CDR3 runs to 14 residues. CDR3 amino acids: CAISESFSNQPQHF. CDR3 DNA: TGTGCCATCAGTGAGTCGTTTAGCAATCAGCCCCAGCATTTT.

V gene TRBV6-2 or TRBV6-3 combines with J gene TRBJ2-5, with a possible D match to TRBD1 (5 bases). The CDR3 totals 13 residues. Germline loops: CDR1 MNHEY, CDR2 SVGEGT. The ends were cut back, 8 bases at V and 1 base at J, with 11 bases in the middle. The CDR3 bases are TGTGCCAGCTGTTGGACACTCCAAGAGACCCAGTACTTC. It translates to CASCWTLQETQYF.

This clonotype was detected many times. The rearrangement joins TRBV7-6 to TRBJ2-2; D is perhaps TRBD1 (5 bases). From germline, CDR1 is SGHVS and CDR2 FNYEAQ. With 5 bases removed from V and 0 bases from J, the gap between germline ends came to 10 bases. This CDR3 is built from 15 residues. CDR3 bases: TGTGCCAGCAGCCTACAGGTGCCGAACACCGGGGAGCTGTTTTTT. Its protein is CASSLQVPNTGELFF. Supplemented by reference TRBV7-6 and TRBJ2-2, the full variable domain reads GAGVSQSPRYKVTKRGQDVALRCDPISGHVSLYWYRQALGQGPEFLTYFNYEAQQDKSGLPNDRFSAERPEGSISTLTIQRTEQRDSAMYRCASSLQVPNTGELFFGEGSRLTVL.

The chain is built from TRBV19 and TRBJ2-2, with 8 nucleotides matching TRBD2. The V and J ends lost 4 bases and 3 bases, in that order; junction bases with no gene match: 1. The germline CDR1 and CDR2 sequences are LNHDA and SQIVND (reference sequence). This CDR3 is built from 14 residues. CDR3 bases: TGTGCCAGTAGTAGCGGGAGGTACACCGGGGAGCTGTTTTTT. Amino acid sequence: CASSSGRYTGELFF.

Many counts were recorded for this clonotype. The chain recombines TRBV7-6 with TRBJ1-5; D might be TRBD1 (5 bases). Germline assignment: CDR1 SGHVS and CDR2 FNYEAQ. V lost 1 base, J lost 4 bases, and 8 bases lay in between. The CDR3 covers 14 residues. The CDR3 loop reads CASSLGPGNQPQHF. The CDR3 DNA reads as TGTGCCAGCAGCTTAGGACCAGGGAATCAGCCCCAGCATTTT.

This chain links TRBV6-1 with TRBJ2-1; TRBD2 is a possible D gene (5 bases). The length of the CDR3 is 15 residues. Trimming cost V 3 bases and J 3 bases, with 12 bases left between them. Germline V lookup: CDR1 MNHNS, CDR2 SASEGT. The CDR3 nucleotides are TGTGCCAGCAGTGAGGGGATAGCGCGCTACAATGAGCAGTTCTTC. Encoded protein: CASSEGIARYNEQFF.

This clonotype appeared a few times. The chain couples TRBV7-3 to TRBJ2-1, with TRBD2 matching 9 bases. V was pared by 1 base and J by 8 bases, with 6 bases of the junction left unmatched. Germline CDR1 SGHTA, CDR2 FQGTGA. This CDR3 is 15 amino acids long. CDR3 nucleotides: TGTGCCAGCAGCTTAATGGCTAGCGGGGTAGATGAGCAGTTCTTC. Amino acid sequence: CASSLMASGVDEQFF.

This clonotype was detected a few times. V usage is TRBV12-3 or TRBV12-4 and J usage is TRBJ2-1, with 9 nucleotides matching TRBD2. The CDR3 spans 17 residues. The trim removed 0 bases at V and 1 base at J, leaving 4 bases unmatched. The CDR3 here is CASSLARLAESYNEQFF. The CDR3 DNA follows: TGTGCCAGCAGTTTAGCGCGACTAGCGGAGTCCTACAATGAGCAGTTCTTC.

Remarks on this clonotype: The CDR3 does not end in the conserved phenylalanine or tryptophan, so this is likely a read error. The J gene is TRBJ2-1, the V gene TRBV2; 7 nucleotides agree with TRBD2. The CDR3 is 15 amino acids. Germline-derived CDR1 and CDR2 are SNHLY and FYNNEI. The ends lost 6 bases at V and 6 bases at J; junction bases unmatched: 11. CDR3 bases: TGTGCCAGCAGCCCTCTTGCGGGAGCTCTCAATGAGCAGTTCTGC. Protein product: CASSPLAGALNEQFC.

The chain has TRBV11-2 and TRBJ2-1, with 7 nucleotides matching TRBD2. This CDR3 is built from 16 residues. V shed 4 bases, J shed 2 bases, and the junction held 8 bases outside the gene matches. Per germline, CDR1 SGHAT and CDR2 FQNNGV. The chain's CDR3 is CASSSVAGPTYNEQFF. Written as DNA, the CDR3 is TGTGCCAGCAGCTCCGTAGCGGGTCCAACCTACAATGAGCAGTTCTTC.

The rearrangement links TRBV10-3 to TRBJ2-5; unclear D gene. CDR1 is ENHRY, CDR2 SYGVKD, per germline. The CDR3 covers 15 residues. Trimming took 3 bases from V and 0 from J, leaving 11 bases between them. The CDR3 loop is CAISDLTVHQETQYF. Here the CDR3 DNA reads TGTGCCATCAGTGACCTGACTGTTCACCAAGAGACCCAGTACTTC.

V is TRBV6-1 and J is TRBJ2-5, with D possibly being TRBD2 (5 bases). Trimming removed 1 base from V and 4 bases from J, with 13 bases in between. Germline lookup yields CDR1 MNHNS and CDR2 SASEGT. This CDR3 has 15 amino acids. The DNA of the CDR3 is TGTGCCAGCAGTGAAGTCTGGGGAGTTGGAGAGACCCAGTACTTC. The encoded protein is CASSEVWGVGETQYF.

The chain employs TRBV7-9 and TRBJ2-1; 10 positions match TRBD2. CDR1 and CDR2 from the germline V gene are SEHNR and FQNEAQ (reference sequence). This CDR3 is 18 amino acids long. V lost 2 bases and J lost 3; bases outside the gene matches: 10. CDR3 in amino acids: CASSLLYSASGSYNEQFF. The CDR3, as DNA: TGTGCCAGCAGCTTACTATACAGTGCTAGCGGGAGCTACAATGAGCAGTTCTTC.

In DNA form, the CDR3 reads TGTGCCAGCTCACGGGACAGGGGGACTACAACTAATGAAAAACTGTTTTTT. It is translated as CASSRDRGTTTNEKLFF. The J gene is TRBJ1-4, the V gene TRBV18; TRBD1 agrees at 11 bases. V lost 4 bases to trimming and J lost 0 bases; unmatched junction nucleotides: 4. The CDR3 has 17 amino acids. The germline gives CDR1 KGHSH, CDR2 LQKENI.

This clonotype was counted ten times or more. The chain employs TRBV12-3 or TRBV12-4 and TRBJ2-4, with TRBD1 as a possible D gene (6 bases). This CDR3 has 15 residues. The germline V and J ends were trimmed by 6 bases and 1 base, with 13 bases remaining between them. The CDR3 is CASSLRQGAKNIQYF. As DNA, the CDR3 is TGTGCCAGCAGCCTCCGGCAGGGGGCCAAAAACATTCAGTACTTC.

The gene calls are TRBV6-5 and TRBJ2-2; D uncertain. In germline, CDR1 is MNHEY, CDR2 SVGAGI. There are 13 residues in the CDR3. Trimming took off 6 bases at V and 6 bases at J, with 11 bases between the two ends. CDR3 amino acids: CASRTRGAGELFF. CDR3 coding DNA: TGTGCCAGCAGAACTCGCGGCGCCGGGGAGCTGTTTTTT.

Concerning this clonotype: The junction differs from germline at one of its ends, possibly a read error. This chain connects TRBV12-3 or TRBV12-4 to TRBJ1-5; D gene unclear. This CDR3 spans 14 amino acids. CDR3 sequence: CASSLASGNQPRHF. The DNA of the CDR3 is TGTGCCAGCAGTTTAGCTAGCGGGAATCAGCCCCGGCATTTT.

The chain links TRBV7-9 to TRBJ2-3; 7 nucleotides match TRBD2. Germline V lookup: CDR1 SEHNR, CDR2 FQNEAQ (reference sequence). The CDR3 has 15 residues. Trimming cost V 5 bases and J 7 bases; bases outside gene matches: 12. CDR3: CASSPQGGGSNTQYF. In DNA, the CDR3 is TGTGCCAGCAGCCCCCAGGGTGGCGGGAGTAATACGCAGTATTTT.

V and J are TRBV12-3 or TRBV12-4 and TRBJ1-1; tentative D call: TRBD1 (6 bases). The CDR3 contains 15 residues. The V end lost 1 base, the J end lost 7 bases, and 16 bases lay between the germline ends. CDR3 coding DNA: TGTGCCAGCAGTTTAGGGTTCGGGGGGCGAAGTGAAGCTTTCTTT. Protein product: CASSLGFGGRSEAFF.

The gene calls are TRBV25-1 and TRBJ2-3; D is perhaps TRBD1 (6 bases). The CDR3 is 16 residues long. Deletions cut 3 bases from V and 4 bases from J, with 17 bases between. The germline V gene encodes CDR1 MGHDK and CDR2 SYGVNS. CDR3 coding DNA: TGTGCCAGCAGTGACTTAGGGACAACAATCTCAGATACGCAGTATTTT. Translated: CASSDLGTTISDTQYF. The variable domain in full, completed from reference TRBV25-1 and TRBJ2-3, reads EADIYQTPRYLVIGTGKKITLECSQTMGHDKMYWYQQDPGMELHLIHYSYGVNSTEKGDLSSESTVSRIRTEHFPLTLESARPSHTSQYLCASSDLGTTISDTQYFGPGTRLTVL.

This clonotype was counted only a few times. The chain is built from TRBV12-3 or TRBV12-4 and TRBJ2-1; either TRBD1 or TRBD2 may supply D (5 bases each). Trimming left V 2 bases short and J 9 bases short, with 14 bases between. CDR3 length: 14 residues. The DNA of the CDR3 is TGTGCCAGCAGTTTACGGGGCAGGGCCGCTGAGCAGTTCTTC. It codes for CASSLRGRAAEQFF.

This chain links TRBV20-1 with TRBJ2-3; D is uncertain. This CDR3 contains 14 residues. Between the trimmed V and J ends, which lost 3 bases and 0 bases, there was a span of 10 bases. CDR1 and CDR2 from the germline V gene are DFQATT and SNEGSKA (reference sequence). CDR3 amino acids: CSASPLTSTDTQYF. The CDR3 region has the DNA TGCAGTGCTAGTCCTCTTACTAGCACAGATACGCAGTATTTT.

This clonotype was detected ten times or more. The chain joins TRBV7-9 to TRBJ2-7; a weak D match, TRBD1 (5 bases). Germline values: CDR1 SEHNR, CDR2 FQNEAQ (reference sequence). There are 13 residues in the CDR3. V shed 5 bases and J shed 4 bases, with 12 bases lying between them. This chain's CDR3 is CASSGSQGYEQYV. For the CDR3, the DNA is TGTGCCAGCAGCGGCTCCCAGGGATACGAGCAGTACGTC.

This chain uses TRBV18 with TRBJ1-3; D unclear. The germline V gene has CDR1 KGHSH and CDR2 LQKENI. V dropped 10 bases and J dropped 0 bases, with 13 bases sitting between them. This CDR3 is 14 amino acids long. The CDR3 spells CANSKGDSGNTIYF. The DNA for the CDR3 is TGTGCCAACTCTAAAGGAGACTCTGGAAACACCATATATTTT.

This clonotype was seen repeatedly, ten times or more. This chain connects TRBV7-2 to TRBJ1-6; 7 bases are shared with TRBD1. V was pared by 5 bases and J by 8 bases, with 9 bases of the junction left unmatched. Germline V gene lookup returns CDR1 SGHTA and CDR2 FQGNSA. The CDR3 extends over 15 amino acids. The CDR3: CASSRRQGGDSPLHF. The DNA of the CDR3 is TGTGCCAGCAGCCGTCGACAGGGTGGGGATTCACCCCTCCACTTT.

The chain links TRBV6-4 to TRBJ2-1, with 7 nucleotides matching TRBD1. This CDR3 region has 13 residues. Germline values: CDR1 MRHNA, CDR2 SNTAGT. The J segment lost 9 bases and the V segment lost 6 bases, leaving 8 bases of the junction unmatched. In DNA, the CDR3 is TGTGCCAGCAGACCAACAGGGGAAGGTGAGCAGTTCTTC. Translating it yields CASRPTGEGEQFF.